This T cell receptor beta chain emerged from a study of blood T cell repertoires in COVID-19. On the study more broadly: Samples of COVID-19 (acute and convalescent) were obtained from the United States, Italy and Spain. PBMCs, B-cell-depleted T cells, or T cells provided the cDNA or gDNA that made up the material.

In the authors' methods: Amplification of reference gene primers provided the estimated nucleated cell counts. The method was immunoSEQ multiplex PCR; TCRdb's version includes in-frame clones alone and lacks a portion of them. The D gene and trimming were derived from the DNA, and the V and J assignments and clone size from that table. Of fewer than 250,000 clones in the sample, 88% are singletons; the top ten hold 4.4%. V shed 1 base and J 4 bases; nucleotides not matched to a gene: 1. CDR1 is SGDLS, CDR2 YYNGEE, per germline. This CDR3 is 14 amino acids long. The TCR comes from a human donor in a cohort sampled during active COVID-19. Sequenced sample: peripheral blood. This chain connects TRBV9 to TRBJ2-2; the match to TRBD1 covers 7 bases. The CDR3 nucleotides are TGTGCCAGCAGCGTAAGACAGGGCACCGGGGAGCTGTTTTTT. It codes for CASSVRQGTGELFF.